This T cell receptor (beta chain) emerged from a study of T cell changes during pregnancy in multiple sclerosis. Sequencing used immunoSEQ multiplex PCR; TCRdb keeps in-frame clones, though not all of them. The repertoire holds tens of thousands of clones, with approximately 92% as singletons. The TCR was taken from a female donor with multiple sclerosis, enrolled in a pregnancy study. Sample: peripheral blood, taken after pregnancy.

The CDR3 DNA reads TGTGCCAGCAGCGGCACAGTGATGGGGCCCTACGAGCAGTACTTC. Residues: CASSGTVMGPYEQYF. The genes are TRBV6-1 and TRBJ2-7, with D perhaps TRBD1 (5 bases). This CDR3 contains 15 residues. Germline V gene sequence: CDR1 MNHNS, CDR2 SASEGT. The germline V and J ends were trimmed by 6 bases and 2 bases, with 17 bases remaining between them.